The 25 T cell receptor beta chains given below trace back to one sample, sequenced in a study of blood T cell repertoires in COVID-19. Here immunoSEQ multiplex PCR was the method, and the copy in TCRdb shows in-frame clones only, minus some. The sample lists 130,000 or so clones, around 83% occurring once. Sequencing used peripheral blood. The receptors stem from a woman in her sixties with acute or convalescent COVID-19.

The rearrangement links TRBV9 to TRBJ1-6; 11 bases align to TRBD1. After removal of 3 bases from V and 10 bases from J, the junction contained 6 bases not matched to a gene. The CDR3 is 15 residues long. The V gene's germline CDR1 is SGDLS and CDR2 YYNGEE. CDR3 nucleotides: TGTGCCAGCAGCGGGGGACAGGGGGTGAGATCACCCCTCCACTTT. Encoded protein: CASSGGQGVRSPLHF.

This clone showed up just a few times. CDR3 sequence (DNA): TGTGCCAGCAGTTTATCTCTGGGGACAGGGGGTTCCTACGAGCAGTACTTC. Its translation: CASSLSLGTGGSYEQYF. The rearrangement joins TRBV27 to TRBJ2-7; TRBD1 aligns across 11 bases. Trimming removed 0 bases from V and 1 base from J; junction bases left unmatched: 5. This CDR3 spans 17 amino acids. Germline CDR1 MNHEY, CDR2 SMNVEV (reference sequence).

This clone was observed a few times. The chain is built from TRBV19 and TRBJ1-6; D is ambiguous. CDR1 and CDR2 (germline): LNHDA, SQIVND (reference sequence). The CDR3 spans 18 residues. With 2 bases removed from V and 0 bases from J, the gap between germline ends came to 14 bases. CDR3 nucleotide sequence: TGTGCCAGTAGTATAATCCGCGGCGGTAGCTCCTATAATTCACCCCTCCACTTT. As protein: CASSIIRGGSSYNSPLHF.

The count of this clone is one. The chain is built from TRBV4-1 and TRBJ2-1, with 9 bases identical to TRBD1. There are 14 residues in the CDR3. Germline CDR1 and CDR2: MGHRA and YSYEKL. Trimming removed 0 bases from V and 12 bases from J; junction bases left unmatched: 6. The CDR3 protein is CASSQDEGQGRQFF. CDR3 DNA: TGCGCCAGCAGCCAAGATGAAGGACAGGGGAGGCAGTTCTTC.

The chain employs TRBV19 and TRBJ2-7; a possible D gene is TRBD2 (5 bases). This CDR3 has 12 residues. V was clipped by 3 bases and J by 6 bases, with 9 bases between them. Germline loops: CDR1 LNHDA, CDR2 SQIVND (reference sequence). The CDR3 coding sequence is TGTGCCAGTAGTATTGAGGGTGGCGAGCAGTACTTC. It specifies CASSIEGGEQYF.

This sequence joins TRBV19 and TRBJ2-1; tentative D call: TRBD2 (6 bases). Germline CDR1 reads LNHDA; CDR2 reads SQIVND (reference sequence). V gave up 5 bases and J gave up 3 bases, with 8 bases separating them. The CDR3 length is 13 residues. This chain's CDR3 is CASSSSDYNEQFF. CDR3 nucleotide sequence: TGTGCCAGTAGTTCTAGCGACTACAATGAGCAGTTCTTC.

CDR3 sequence reads: CAWRRDSNYGYTF. In DNA, the CDR3 is TGTGCCTGGCGCCGGGACTCCAACTATGGCTACACCTTC. The rearrangement uses TRBV30 and TRBJ1-2; possibly TRBD1 for D (5 bases). CDR3 length: 13 amino acids. The V gene lost 5 bases and the J gene lost 2 bases, with 12 bases spanning the gap. The germline gives CDR1 GTSNPN, CDR2 SVGIG (reference sequence). Based on the CDR3 plus reference TRBV30 and TRBJ1-2, the full variable domain is SQTIHQWPATLVQPVGSPLSLECTVEGTSNPNLYWYRQAAGRGLQLLFYSVGIGQISSEVPQNLSASRPQDRQFILSSKKLLLSDSGFYLCAWRRDSNYGYTFGSGTRLTVV.

This clone was detected only once. The V gene is TRBV3-1 (or the pseudogene TRBV3-2), the J gene TRBJ2-5; 11 nucleotides match TRBD2. V was pared by 1 base and J by 13 bases, with 8 bases of the junction left unmatched. CDR3 length equals 14 residues. Germline CDR1 and CDR2: LGHDT and YNNKEL (reference sequence). The CDR3 nucleotides are TGTGCCAGCAGCCAAGCGGTAGCGGGGGGGCCCCTGTACTTC. Translating gives CASSQAVAGGPLYF.

The gene calls are TRBV27 and TRBJ2-3; 7 bases fit TRBD2. The CDR3 has 14 amino acids. V lost 4 bases, J lost 2 bases, and 3 bases stayed unmatched. CDR1 MNHEY and CDR2 SMNVEV come from the germline V gene (reference sequence). CDR3 amino acids: CASSSQRDTDTQYF. Here the CDR3 DNA reads TGTGCCAGCAGTTCTCAGCGGGACACAGATACGCAGTATTTT.

This chain joins TRBV18 and TRBJ2-1; D may be TRBD2 (6 bases). Germline loops: CDR1 KGHSH, CDR2 LQKENI. V dropped 0 bases and J dropped 4 bases, with 16 bases sitting between them. The CDR3 is 17 amino acids. The CDR3 region has the DNA TGTGCCAGCTCACCACCGCGGGCAGCGGGCGGTTACAATGAGCAGTTCTTC. Protein product: CASSPPRAAGGYNEQFF.

The chain couples TRBV25-1 to TRBJ1-3; D may be TRBD1 (6 bases). With 3 bases removed from V and 0 bases from J, the gap between germline ends came to 12 bases. Per germline, CDR1 MGHDK and CDR2 SYGVNS. The CDR3 has 16 residues. CDR3 residues: CASSDGGAVSGNTIYF. CDR3 in DNA: TGTGCCAGCAGTGATGGGGGCGCTGTCTCTGGAAACACCATATATTTT. The full variable domain, its missing parts supplied by reference TRBV25-1 and TRBJ1-3, is EADIYQTPRYLVIGTGKKITLECSQTMGHDKMYWYQQDPGMELHLIHYSYGVNSTEKGDLSSESTVSRIRTEHFPLTLESARPSHTSQYLCASSDGGAVSGNTIYFGEGSWLTVV.

CDR3 DNA sequence: TGTGCCAGCAGCTCCTCAGGGTTTGCGACCACTGAAGCTTTCTTT. Translating gives CASSSSGFATTEAFF. The rearrangement links TRBV7-9 to TRBJ1-1; the D gene is possibly TRBD1 (5 bases). The CDR3 contains 15 residues. Trimming shortened V by 4 bases and J by 4 bases, and 16 bases separated the two germline ends. In germline, CDR1 is SEHNR, CDR2 FQNEAQ (reference sequence).

In nucleotides, the CDR3 is TGCGCCAGCAGCAATATTGGGGCCCGCCTCGGTTCTGTCTCCTACAATGAGCAGTTCTTC. Its translation is CASSNIGARLGSVSYNEQFF. V usage is TRBV5-1 and J usage is TRBJ2-1; perhaps TRBD1 as D (5 bases). The length of the CDR3 is 20 residues. Trimming cost V 4 bases and J 0 bases, with 26 bases left between them. Germline CDR1 reads SGHRS; CDR2 reads YFSETQ.

The chain couples TRBV6-9 to TRBJ2-7; 7 bases fit TRBD1. V gave up 6 bases and J gave up 9 bases; unmatched junction bases: 20. This CDR3 has 16 amino acids. Germline CDR1 reads MNHGY; CDR2 reads SVAAGI. The CDR3, as DNA: TGTGCCAGCAGCCATCCCTGGGCAGGGGCCCCAGGGGGGCAGTACTTC. Amino acid sequence: CASSHPWAGAPGGQYF.

V gene TRBV3-1 (or the pseudogene TRBV3-2) combines with J gene TRBJ2-2; a weak D match, TRBD1 (6 bases). With 0 bases removed from V and 6 bases from J, the gap between germline ends came to 17 bases. Germline V gene sequence: CDR1 LGHDT, CDR2 YNNKEL (reference sequence). The CDR3 covers 17 residues. For the CDR3, the DNA is TGTGCCAGCAGCCAAGATTTTGGGGGCTTAAGGGCCGGGGAGCTGTTTTTT. Its protein is CASSQDFGGLRAGELFF.

This clone was seen only a few times. This chain connects TRBV7-8 to TRBJ1-4; TRBD1 is a possible D gene (6 bases). This CDR3 region has 16 residues. V shed 0 bases and J shed 5 bases, with 13 bases lying between them. The V gene's germline CDR1 is SGHVS and CDR2 FQNEAQ. The CDR3 DNA is TGTGCCAGCAGCTTAGCGATTCGGACAGCGAATGAAAAACTGTTTTTT. Translation gives CASSLAIRTANEKLFF. Full variable domain (missing parts from reference TRBV7-8 and TRBJ1-4): GAGVSQSPRYKVAKRGQDVALRCDPISGHVSLFWYQQALGQGPEFLTYFQNEAQLDKSGLPSDRFFAERPEGSVSTLKIQRTQQEDSAVYLCASSLAIRTANEKLFFGSGTQLSVL.

The chain carries TRBV11-3 and TRBJ2-5, with a possible D match to TRBD1 (6 bases). The germline V and J ends were trimmed by 4 bases and 7 bases, with 19 bases remaining between them. The CDR3 sequence is 15 residues long. Germline CDR1 and CDR2: SGHNT and YENEEA. The CDR3 bases are TGTGCCAGCAGCTCCCGAGGGGCAGGGGCCGGGACCCAGTACTTC. The encoded protein is CASSSRGAGAGTQYF.

This clone was picked up a small number of times. The V call is TRBV7-9, the J call TRBJ2-2, with D tentatively TRBD2 (5 bases). The CDR3 has 16 residues. CDR1 and CDR2 from the germline V gene are SEHNR and FQNEAQ (reference sequence). V lost 1 base and J 5 bases, leaving 14 bases between the germline ends. DNA of the CDR3: TGTGCCAGCAGCTTAGACCGAGGGCCCGGAACCGGGGAGCTGTTTTTT. Residues: CASSLDRGPGTGELFF.

The chain combines TRBV12-5 with TRBJ2-7; D perhaps matches TRBD2 (6 bases). The CDR3 loop spans 15 amino acids. V lost 1 base to trimming and J lost 4 bases, with 14 bases between them. Germline V gene sequence: CDR1 LGHNT, CDR2 FRNRAP. This CDR3 is CASGLATGGSYEQYF. CDR3 DNA: TGTGCTAGTGGTTTGGCCACCGGGGGTTCTTACGAGCAGTACTTC.

V usage is TRBV27 and J usage is TRBJ2-2; D perhaps matches TRBD1 (6 bases). Germline values: CDR1 MNHEY, CDR2 SMNVEV (reference sequence). Trimming pared 6 bases from V and 3 bases from J, leaving 14 bases between. This CDR3 spans 15 amino acids. The CDR3 DNA follows: TGTGCCAGCAGCTCCCCGAGGGGGTACACCGGGGAGCTGTTTTTT. The encoded protein is CASSSPRGYTGELFF.

This rearrangement joins TRBV6-2 or TRBV6-3 to TRBJ1-2; D remains unclear. The germline V gene has CDR1 MNHEY and CDR2 SVGEGT. Trimming took 6 bases from V and 2 from J, leaving 13 bases between them. The CDR3 length is 14 residues. The CDR3 region has the DNA TGTGCCAGCAGCCAGGTAGGGAGGAACTATGGCTACACCTTC. Translated: CASSQVGRNYGYTF.

The chain uses TRBV7-9 and TRBJ1-3; the D gene is possibly TRBD1 (6 bases). Germline-derived CDR1 and CDR2 are SEHNR and FQNEAQ (reference sequence). Trimming stripped 5 bases from V and 1 base from J, with 18 bases between. This CDR3 is built from 17 residues. The DNA of the CDR3 is TGTGCCAGCAGCGCACCCAACAGGGCCAAGTCTGGAAACACCATATATTTT. Its translation: CASSAPNRAKSGNTIYF. Together with reference TRBV7-9 and TRBJ1-3, the CDR3 gives the full variable domain: DTGVSQNPRHKITKRGQNVTFRCDPISEHNRLYWYRQTLGQGPEFLTYFQNEAQLEKSRLLSDRFSAERPKGSFSTLEIQRTEQGDSAMYLCASSAPNRAKSGNTIYFGEGSWLTVV.

The chain employs TRBV28 and TRBJ2-2, with a tentative D call TRBD1 (6 bases). V lost 6 bases and J 6 bases, leaving 17 bases between the germline ends. Germline V gene sequence: CDR1 MDHEN, CDR2 SYDVKM. The CDR3 has 15 amino acids. CDR3 region: CASRRQVSRSGELFF. The CDR3 nucleotides read TGTGCCAGCAGGCGACAGGTTTCAAGGTCCGGGGAGCTGTTTTTT. Full variable domain (rest looked up from reference TRBV28 and TRBJ2-2): DVKVTQSSRYLVKRTGEKVFLECVQDMDHENMFWYRQDPGLGLRLIYFSYDVKMKEKGDIPEGYSVSREKKERFSLILESASTNQTSMYLCASRRQVSRSGELFFGEGSRLTVL.

The chain's CDR3 is CASSSRQVVYNEQFF. The CDR3 DNA reads as TGTGCCAGCAGTTCCAGACAGGTCGTATACAATGAGCAGTTCTTC. The V and J genes are TRBV27 and TRBJ2-1; tentatively, D is TRBD1 (6 bases). The CDR3 loop spans 15 amino acids. The germline gives CDR1 MNHEY, CDR2 SMNVEV (reference sequence). V was cut by 4 bases and J by 4 bases, with 14 bases left in between.

The chain uses TRBV11-3 and TRBJ2-7, with 10 bases matching TRBD1. V gave up 1 base and J gave up 2 bases; unmatched junction bases: 2. This CDR3 comprises 15 residues. Germline values: CDR1 SGHNT, CDR2 YENEEA. The CDR3 DNA sequence: TGTGCCAGCAGCTTAGGGACAGGGGGTCCCTACGAGCAGTACTTC. This sequence encodes CASSLGTGGPYEQYF.